The 24 T cell receptor beta chains presented below share a single source sample, sequenced in a study of cytomegalovirus exposure and HLA in healthy donors. Use of 60 Vbeta and 13 Jbeta primers characterized the PCR. TCRdb's table, derived via immunoSEQ multiplex PCR, lists solely in-frame clones and lacks some. The sample holds about 300,000 clones, about nine tenths seen once. The specimen was PBMCs. The receptors were sampled from a man between 35 and 55 years old in good health and CMV-seropositive.

This clone was seen once. The chain has TRBV7-8 and TRBJ2-3, with 9 bases aligning to TRBD1. J gave up 5 bases and V 1 base, and 4 bases lay outside the gene matches. Germline CDR1 reads SGHVS; CDR2 reads FQNEAQ. This CDR3 is built from 15 residues. The CDR3 spells CASSLDRGHGDTQYF. DNA for the CDR3: TGTGCCAGCAGCTTAGACAGGGGGCATGGAGATACGCAGTATTTT.

The genes are TRBV6-5 and TRBJ2-5, with 7 bases matching TRBD2. Losses at the gene ends were 3 bases for V and 3 bases for J; bases not matched to a gene: 1. The CDR3 contains 13 residues. The germline gives CDR1 MNHEY, CDR2 SVGAGI. DNA for the CDR3: TGTGCCAGCAGTTATCGGGAGGAAGAGACCCAGTACTTC. Translated: CASSYREEETQYF.

This chain connects TRBV21-1 to TRBJ2-3; the D call of TRBD2 is as the table states it, not checked on the DNA. TRBV21-1 is labeled a pseudogene. The CDR3 runs 16 residues. The CDR3 coding sequence is TGTGCCAGCAGCAAAGTTGCGGGAGCGGGCACAGATACGCAGTATTTT. It yields the protein CASSKVAGAGTDTQYF.

The chain employs TRBV7-6 and TRBJ1-1; 12 bases match TRBD1. CDR3 length: 17 residues. The V and J ends lost 1 base and 7 bases, in that order; junction bases with no gene match: 10. Germline loops: CDR1 SGHVS, CDR2 FNYEAQ. The CDR3 region has the DNA TGTGCCAGCAGCTTAGGGGCTAGGGGGACAGGGGGCATTGAAGCTTTCTTT. It is translated as CASSLGARGTGGIEAFF.

There are a few counts of this clone. The V and J genes are TRBV5-6 and TRBJ2-7; 10 bases are a match to TRBD2. The CDR3 covers 17 residues. The germline CDR1 and CDR2 sequences are SGHDT and YYEEEE. V lost 0 bases to trimming and J lost 2 bases; unmatched junction nucleotides: 8. CDR3 sequence: CASSLAGSGRAPYEQYF. CDR3 DNA: TGTGCCAGCAGCTTGGCCGGGAGCGGGAGGGCCCCCTACGAGCAGTACTTC. The full variable domain, rest sourced from reference TRBV5-6 and TRBJ2-7, is DAGVTQSPTHLIKTRGQQVTLRCSPKSGHDTVSWYQQALGQGPQFIFQYYEEEERQRGNFPDRFSGHQFPNYSSELNVNALLLGDSALYLCASSLAGSGRAPYEQYFGPGTRLTVT.

V usage is TRBV28 and J usage is TRBJ2-5; 8 nucleotides line up with TRBD1. The CDR3 has 16 residues. The germline CDR1 and CDR2 sequences are MDHEN and SYDVKM. After removal of 5 bases from V and 2 bases from J, the junction contained 10 bases not matched to a gene. The CDR3 sequence is CASSPRVYRGQETQYF. In DNA, the CDR3 is TGTGCCAGCAGTCCTCGGGTTTACAGGGGGCAAGAGACCCAGTACTTC.

A note on this clone: Compared with germline, one end of the junction differs, possibly owing to a read error. The chain recombines TRBV7-9 with TRBJ1-2; D gene ambiguous. CDR1 and CDR2 (germline): SEHNR, FQNEAQ (reference sequence). The CDR3 contains 12 residues. CDR3 bases: TGTTCCAGCGGCTACAGAAACTATGGCTACACCTTC. Protein product: CSSGYRNYGYTF.

This clone was seen only a few times. CDR3 region: CASSPGQHYEQYF. DNA of the CDR3: TGCGCCAGCAGCCCGGGACAGCACTACGAGCAGTACTTC. This sequence joins TRBV5-1 and TRBJ2-7; 7 bases map to TRBD1. Germline V gene sequence: CDR1 SGHRS, CDR2 YFSETQ. J lost 3 bases, V lost 4 bases, and 4 bases had no gene match. CDR3 length: 13 residues.

This clone was seen a handful of times. The genes are TRBV30 and TRBJ1-5; D unclear. The CDR3 has 13 residues. Germline V lookup: CDR1 GTSNPN, CDR2 SVGIG (reference sequence). V was shortened by 0 bases and J by 6 bases, with 9 bases between the two germline ends. CDR3 coding DNA: TGTGCCTGGAGTGTCGGAGGTGGTCAGCCCCAGCATTTT. Translated: CAWSVGGGQPQHF.

The chain recombines TRBV6-6 with TRBJ1-1; TRBD1 matches at 10 bases. CDR3 length: 15 amino acids. The germline V gene encodes CDR1 MNHNY and CDR2 SVGAGI (reference sequence). The V gene end was trimmed by 6 bases and the J gene end by 3 bases; junction bases not matched to a gene: 7. The CDR3 protein is CASSQGQGLYTEAFF. CDR3 DNA sequence: TGTGCCAGCAGCCAGGGACAGGGGTTGTACACTGAAGCTTTCTTT.

This clone came up a few times. The chain uses TRBV5-4 and TRBJ2-2; a possible D gene is TRBD2 (6 bases). Germline V lookup: CDR1 SGHNT, CDR2 YYREEE (reference sequence). The CDR3 is 16 amino acids. The V end lost 7 bases, the J end lost 0 bases, and 16 bases lay between the germline ends. The CDR3 sequence is CASSLRGGANTGELFF. The CDR3 DNA is TGTGCCAGCTCCTTGCGGGGCGGAGCGAACACCGGGGAGCTGTTTTTT. Together with reference TRBV5-4 and TRBJ2-2, the CDR3 gives the full variable domain: ETGVTQSPTHLIKTRGQQVTLRCSSQSGHNTVSWYQQALGQGPQFIFQYYREEENGRGNFPPRFSGLQFPNYSSELNVNALELDDSALYLCASSLRGGANTGELFFGEGSRLTVL.

V gene TRBV7-2 combines with J gene TRBJ2-3; D is unresolved. Trimming took 3 bases from V and 6 from J, leaving 13 bases between them. Germline assignment: CDR1 SGHTA and CDR2 FQGNSA. The CDR3 consists of 14 residues. The CDR3 region is CASSFRPNGDTQYF. Written as DNA, the CDR3 is TGTGCCAGCAGCTTCCGGCCAAACGGGGATACGCAGTATTTT.

This rearrangement joins TRBV5-1 to TRBJ1-2; 8 bases match TRBD1. This CDR3 comprises 17 residues. V was pared by 0 bases and J by 4 bases, with 11 bases of the junction left unmatched. Germline V lookup: CDR1 SGHRS, CDR2 YFSETQ. The CDR3 region has the DNA TGCGCCAGCAGCTTGGTACAGGGGGGCGGTCAATTCTATGGCTACACCTTC. It is translated as CASSLVQGGGQFYGYTF.

The CDR3 spells CASSRDRGPYNEQFF. CDR3 bases: TGTGCCAGCAGCCGCGACAGGGGGCCTTACAATGAGCAGTTCTTC. This chain uses TRBV11-2 with TRBJ2-1; TRBD1 matches 10 bases. CDR3 size: 15 residues. Per germline, CDR1 SGHAT and CDR2 FQNNGV. Losses at the gene ends were 5 bases for V and 4 bases for J; bases not matched to a gene: 5.

The chain combines TRBV7-2 with TRBJ1-5; a possible D gene is TRBD1 (5 bases). V gave up 4 bases and J gave up 3 bases, with 16 bases separating them. Germline CDR1 reads SGHTA; CDR2 reads FQGNSA. This CDR3 has 16 amino acids. CDR3 loop: CASSSNGGGLNQPQHF. The CDR3 DNA is TGTGCCAGCAGCTCAAACGGGGGGGGACTCAATCAGCCCCAGCATTTT. Full variable domain (rest looked up from reference TRBV7-2 and TRBJ1-5): GAGVSQSPSNKVTEKGKDVELRCDPISGHTALYWYRQSLGQGLEFLIYFQGNSAPDKSGLPSDRFSAERTGGSVSTLTIQRTQQEDSAVYLCASSSNGGGLNQPQHFGDGTRLSIL.

The J gene is TRBJ1-5, the V gene TRBV4-2, with 9 bases fitting TRBD1. The CDR3 is 17 amino acids. Germline values: CDR1 LGHNA, CDR2 YNFKEQ. Trimming cost V 0 bases and J 2 bases; bases outside gene matches: 5. CDR3 protein: CASSQEGTGSGNQPQHF. Written as DNA, the CDR3 is TGTGCCAGCAGCCAAGAGGGGACAGGGTCAGGCAATCAGCCCCAGCATTTT.

The chain recombines TRBV28 with TRBJ2-1; TRBD1 matches 8 bases. J was trimmed by 4 bases and V by 7 bases; bases with no gene match: 3. Germline V gene data show CDR1 as MDHEN and CDR2 as SYDVKM. The CDR3 sequence is 13 residues long. Written as DNA, the CDR3 is TGTGCCAGCACCAGGGGGCCATACAATGAGCAGTTCTTC. Its translation is CASTRGPYNEQFF.

V and J are TRBV9 and TRBJ1-4; D is perhaps TRBD1 (6 bases). From germline, CDR1 is SGDLS and CDR2 YYNGEE. The CDR3 consists of 15 residues. Trimming took off 2 bases at V and 4 bases at J, with 12 bases between the two ends. In DNA form, the CDR3 reads TGTGCCAGCAGCGTCGCAGGGGCCGTTAATGAAAAACTGTTTTTT. Translated, it gives CASSVAGAVNEKLFF.

V gene TRBV30 combines with J gene TRBJ2-5, with 8 bases fitting TRBD2. Germline assignment: CDR1 GTSNPN and CDR2 SVGIG (reference sequence). The CDR3 sequence is 13 residues long. Losses at the gene ends were 3 bases for V and 11 bases for J; bases not matched to a gene: 11. CDR3 DNA: TGTGCCTGGAGCCAGCGGGAGCTAGGAGAGCAGTACTTC. Translation gives CAWSQRELGEQYF. The variable domain in full, completed from reference TRBV30 and TRBJ2-5, reads SQTIHQWPATLVQPVGSPLSLECTVEGTSNPNLYWYRQAAGRGLQLLFYSVGIGQISSEVPQNLSASRPQDRQFILSSKKLLLSDSGFYLCAWSQRELGEQYFGPGTRLLVL.

The chain uses TRBV19 and TRBJ1-3; D is unresolved. The CDR3 loop spans 16 amino acids. V gave up 3 bases and J gave up 0 bases, with 12 bases separating them. CDR1 LNHDA and CDR2 SQIVND come from the germline V gene (reference sequence). In DNA form, the CDR3 reads TGTGCCAGTAGTATTAGATCCCGGGGCTCTGGAAACACCATATATTTT. Residues: CASSIRSRGSGNTIYF. The full variable domain, completed using reference TRBV19 and TRBJ1-3, is DGGITQSPKYLFRKEGQNVTLSCEQNLNHDAMYWYRQDPGQGLRLIYYSQIVNDFQKGDIAEGYSVSREKKESFPLTVTSAQKNPTAFYLCASSIRSRGSGNTIYFGEGSWLTVV.

CDR3 nucleotides: TGTGCCAGCAGCTTGGGACAGGGGATTGGCTACGAGCAGTACTTC. Its translation is CASSLGQGIGYEQYF. The chain has TRBV5-4 and TRBJ2-7; 8 bases agree with TRBD1. V was pared by 0 bases and J by 3 bases, with 5 bases of the junction left unmatched. The CDR3 is 15 amino acids. CDR1 is SGHNT, CDR2 YYREEE, per germline (reference sequence).

This chain joins TRBV19 and TRBJ2-7, with 7 nucleotides matching TRBD2. The CDR3 consists of 14 residues. The ends lost 3 bases at V and 6 bases at J; junction bases unmatched: 8. Germline CDR1 is LNHDA and CDR2 is SQIVND (reference sequence). The CDR3 is CASSIRAPGGEQYF. The CDR3 DNA reads TGTGCCAGTAGTATTAGGGCGCCGGGGGGCGAGCAGTACTTC.

The V and J genes are TRBV10-3 and TRBJ2-7; 9 bases fit TRBD1. Germline assignment: CDR1 ENHRY and CDR2 SYGVKD. The V and J ends lost 6 bases and 4 bases, in that order; junction bases with no gene match: 1. The CDR3 extends over 12 amino acids. As DNA, the CDR3 is TGTGCCATCAGCGGGACAGGGTACGAGCAGTACTTC. It translates to CAISGTGYEQYF.

The rearrangement uses TRBV10-1 and TRBJ1-1; 10 bases are a match to TRBD1. Germline V gives CDR1 WNHNN, CDR2 SYGVQD (reference sequence). With 4 bases clipped from V and 5 bases from J, the junction kept 1 base outside the gene matches. The CDR3 length is 13 residues. CDR3 bases: TGCGCCAGCAGTGGGACAGGGGGAACTGAAGCTTTCTTT. Translating gives CASSGTGGTEAFF.